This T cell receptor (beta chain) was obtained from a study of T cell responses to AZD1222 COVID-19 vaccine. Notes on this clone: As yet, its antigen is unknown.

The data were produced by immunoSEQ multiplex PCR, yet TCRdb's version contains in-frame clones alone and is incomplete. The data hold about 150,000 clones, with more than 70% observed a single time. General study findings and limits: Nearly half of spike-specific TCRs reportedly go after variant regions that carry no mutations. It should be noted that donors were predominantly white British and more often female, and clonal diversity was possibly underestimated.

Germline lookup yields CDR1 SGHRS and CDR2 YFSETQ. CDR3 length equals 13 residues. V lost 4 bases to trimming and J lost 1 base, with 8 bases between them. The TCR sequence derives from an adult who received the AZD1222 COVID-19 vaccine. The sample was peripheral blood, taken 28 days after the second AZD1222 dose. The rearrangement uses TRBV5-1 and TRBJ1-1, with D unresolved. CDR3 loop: CASSGMENTEAFF. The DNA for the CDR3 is TGCGCCAGCAGCGGGATGGAGAACACTGAAGCTTTCTTT.